The sequence of this TCR beta chain was determined in a study of blood T cell repertoires in COVID-19. Study at large: The United States, Italy and Spain were the sources of the acute and convalescent COVID-19 samples. In each case, the material was cDNA or gDNA derived from T cells, B-cell-depleted T cells, or PBMCs.

V was clipped by 8 bases and J by 3 bases; unmatched bases: 4. The CDR3 is made up of 13 amino acids. Looked up from germline, CDR1 is SNHLY and CDR2 is FYNNEI. This clone has only a few counts. Original handling: Counts of nucleated cells, estimated from reference gene primer amplification, were obtained. Profiled with immunoSEQ multiplex PCR; TCRdb holds only in-frame clones, not every one. Clonal size and the V and J genes are those of that table, whereas D and trimming came from the DNA. The table includes 65,000 to 90,000 clones, over 70% detected once. This chain joins TRBV2 and TRBJ1-5; 7 bases are a match to TRBD1. The sample taken for sequencing was peripheral blood. This receptor was obtained from an elderly man with active or convalescent COVID-19. The CDR3 loop is CASGGGPNQPQHF. The CDR3 DNA reads as TGTGCCAGCGGAGGGGGCCCCAATCAGCCCCAGCATTTT. Full variable domain (rest looked up from reference TRBV2 and TRBJ1-5): EPEVTQTPSHQVTQMGQEVILRCVPISNHLYFYWYRQILGQKVEFLVSFYNNEISEKSEIFDDQFSVERPDGSNFTLKIRSTKLEDSAMYFCASGGGPNQPQHFGDGTRLSIL.